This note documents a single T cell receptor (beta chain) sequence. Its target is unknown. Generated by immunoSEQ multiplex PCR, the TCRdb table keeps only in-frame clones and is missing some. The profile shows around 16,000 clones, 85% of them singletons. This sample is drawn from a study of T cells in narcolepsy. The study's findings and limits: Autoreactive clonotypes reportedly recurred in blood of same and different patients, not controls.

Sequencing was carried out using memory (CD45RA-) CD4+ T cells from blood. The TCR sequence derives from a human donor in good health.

The DNA for the CDR3 is TGTGCCAGCAGTCGACAGGGACCCAACTATGGCTACACCTTC. Translation: CASSRQGPNYGYTF. The V gene is TRBV7-9, the J gene TRBJ1-2, with 7 bases matching TRBD1. The V segment lost 6 bases and the J segment 2 bases; nucleotides outside the gene matches: 6. The CDR3 covers 14 residues. The germline gives CDR1 SEHNR, CDR2 FQNEAQ (reference sequence).